This T cell receptor (beta chain) stems from a study of cytomegalovirus exposure and HLA in healthy donors. Study-level information: Earlier sequencing of about 200 million T cells yielded about 120 million unique TCR beta sequences. Study-level points and caveats: Cytomegalovirus-associated status was assigned to 164 TCR beta chains.

The V segment lost 0 bases and the J segment 9 bases; nucleotides outside the gene matches: 7. CDR3 size: 15 residues. Germline lookup yields CDR1 SGHNT and CDR2 YYREEE (reference sequence). Unrecorded immune exposures were likely, despite nominal health at sampling. The primer mix had 60 Vbeta and 13 Jbeta primers. Method: immunoSEQ multiplex PCR; TCRdb's copy keeps in-frame clones and lacks some. The sample has hundreds of thousands of clones, more than 75% seen once. Of note for this clone: Its antigen is still unknown.

The sample consisted of PBMCs. The receptor was isolated from a male donor in good health and CMV-seronegative. The chain has TRBV5-4 and TRBJ2-2, with 8 bases lining up with TRBD2. CDR3 coding DNA: TGTGCCAGCAGCTTGGATAGCGGGATAGGCAGGGAGCTGTTTTTT. It encodes CASSLDSGIGRELFF.